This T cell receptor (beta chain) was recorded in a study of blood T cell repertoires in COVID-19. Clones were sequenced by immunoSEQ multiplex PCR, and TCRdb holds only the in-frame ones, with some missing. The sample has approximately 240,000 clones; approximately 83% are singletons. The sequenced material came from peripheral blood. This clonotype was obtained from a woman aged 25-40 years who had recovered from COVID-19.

The CDR3 DNA follows: TGTGCCAGCAGTTCCCCTGCGGGGGACTCCTACGAGCAGTACTTC. Amino acid sequence: CASSSPAGDSYEQYF. This chain links TRBV6-2 or TRBV6-3 with TRBJ2-7, with TRBD2 identical over 7 bases. The ends lost 4 bases at V and 0 bases at J; junction bases unmatched: 6. CDR3 length equals 15 residues. CDR1 and CDR2 from the germline V gene are MNHEY and SVGEGT.